These 30 T cell receptor beta chains originate from one sample sequenced in a study of cytomegalovirus exposure and HLA in healthy donors. Use of 60 Vbeta and 13 Jbeta primers characterized the PCR. The method was immunoSEQ multiplex PCR; TCRdb's version includes in-frame clones alone and lacks a portion of them. The sample has some 90,000 clones; approximately 79% are singletons. Sequencing was done on a sample of PBMCs. Receptors originate from a man aged 25-45 years in good health and CMV-seronegative.

The V and J genes are TRBV14 and TRBJ2-2, with TRBD2 as a possible D gene (7 bases). CDR1 and CDR2 (germline): SGHDN, FVKESK. There are 16 residues in the CDR3. Between the trimmed V and J ends, which lost 1 base and 5 bases, there was a span of 14 bases. CDR3 coding DNA: TGTGCCAGCAGCCAAGTCGCGGGGGCCGGAACCGGGGAGCTGTTTTTT. Residues: CASSQVAGAGTGELFF.

This chain connects TRBV27 to TRBJ2-5; 8 positions agree with TRBD1. The CDR3 runs 14 residues. Germline V gives CDR1 MNHEY, CDR2 SMNVEV (reference sequence). J lost 3 bases, V lost 5 bases, and 5 bases had no gene match. CDR3 sequence reads: CASSTLTGEETQYF. The DNA of the CDR3 is TGTGCCAGCAGTACCCTGACAGGGGAAGAGACCCAGTACTTC.

This clone showed up just once. The rearrangement uses TRBV4-3 and TRBJ1-5; the match to TRBD1 covers 7 bases. CDR1 and CDR2 from the germline V gene are LGHNA and YSLEER. The length of the CDR3 is 15 residues. V lost 5 bases to trimming and J lost 4 bases; unmatched junction nucleotides: 8. CDR3 bases: TGCGCCAGCAGCTTTGCCGCGGGACAGAATCAGCCCCAGCATTTT. This translates into CASSFAAGQNQPQHF.

CDR3 coding DNA: TGTGCCAGCAGTGAAAAAACCAGGTGGAAGTTTTCCGAGCAGTACTTC. Residues: CASSEKTRWKFSEQYF. The V call is TRBV6-1, the J call TRBJ2-7, with D unclear. CDR1 and CDR2 from the germline V gene are MNHNS and SASEGT. The CDR3 totals 16 residues. V was cut by 2 bases and J by 6 bases, with 20 bases left in between.

The rearrangement uses TRBV5-1 and TRBJ1-2; the D gene is possibly TRBD1 (5 bases). Trimming took off 5 bases at V and 1 base at J, with 18 bases between the two ends. The V gene's germline CDR1 is SGHRS and CDR2 YFSETQ. The length of the CDR3 is 16 residues. The CDR3 sequence is CASRAGDRGLNYGYTF. DNA of the CDR3: TGCGCCAGCAGGGCGGGAGATAGGGGACTTAACTATGGCTACACCTTC.

The V and J genes are TRBV18 and TRBJ1-1; tentative D call: TRBD1 (5 bases). The CDR3 totals 16 residues. Trimming removed 0 bases from V and 2 bases from J, with 13 bases in between. Germline CDR1 reads KGHSH; CDR2 reads LQKENI. The CDR3 loop is CASSPPFGRTNTEAFF. The CDR3 coding sequence is TGTGCCAGCTCACCACCGTTCGGACGGACAAACACTGAAGCTTTCTTT. Variable domain in full (rest from reference TRBV18 and TRBJ1-1): NAGVMQNPRHLVRRRGQEARLRCSPMKGHSHVYWYRQLPEEGLKFMVYLQKENIIDESGMPKERFSAEFPKEGPSILRIQQVVRGDSAAYFCASSPPFGRTNTEAFFGQGTRLTVV.

This clone came up once. CDR3 amino acids: CTSRGSSSYEQYF. In nucleotides, the CDR3 is TGCACCAGCAGGGGCTCAAGCTCCTACGAGCAGTACTTC. The rearrangement links TRBV1 to TRBJ2-7; TRBD1 is taken as the D call from the table, unchecked against the DNA. TRBV1 is tagged as a pseudogene. The CDR3 is 13 amino acids.

The chain recombines TRBV11-2 with TRBJ1-2; D perhaps matches TRBD1 (6 bases). CDR3 length: 13 residues. Per germline, CDR1 SGHAT and CDR2 FQNNGV. Trimming shortened V by 5 bases and J by 8 bases, and 15 bases separated the two germline ends. CDR3 nucleotide sequence: TGTGCCAGCAGCCTACAGGGAAAAGGCGGCTACACCTTC. It is translated as CASSLQGKGGYTF.

This clone occurred a few times. The V gene is TRBV7-2, the J gene TRBJ1-6; perhaps TRBD1 as D (6 bases). Germline V lookup: CDR1 SGHTA, CDR2 FQGNSA. The CDR3 sequence is 18 residues long. The V and J ends lost 0 bases and 6 bases respectively, with 18 bases between them. The CDR3 protein is CASSLAIGQIRFNSPLHF. As DNA, the CDR3 is TGTGCCAGCAGCTTAGCCATTGGACAGATTAGATTTAATTCACCCCTCCACTTT.

This clone was counted between two and nine times. This chain uses TRBV27 with TRBJ2-3, with TRBD2 identical over 8 bases. This CDR3 comprises 14 residues. V gave up 6 bases and J gave up 5 bases; unmatched junction bases: 7. Germline-derived CDR1 and CDR2 are MNHEY and SMNVEV (reference sequence). The CDR3 region has the DNA TGTGCCAGCAGCGGAGCCGGGACTAGAGATACGCAGTATTTT. Its protein is CASSGAGTRDTQYF.

This clone was seen only once. V and J are TRBV18 and TRBJ2-3; TRBD1 matches 7 bases. The germline V gene has CDR1 KGHSH and CDR2 LQKENI. After removal of 4 bases from V and 7 bases from J, the junction contained 11 bases not matched to a gene. The CDR3 covers 15 residues. CDR3 sequence: CASSRKQGKGNTQYF. CDR3 DNA sequence: TGTGCCAGCTCACGGAAACAGGGGAAAGGTAATACGCAGTATTTT.

This clone was detected a few times. The CDR3 spells CASSFPPRLGPYNSPLHF. CDR3 DNA: TGTGCCAGCAGTTTTCCGCCGCGTTTGGGCCCCTATAATTCACCCCTCCACTTT. The J gene is TRBJ1-6, the V gene TRBV27; D gene uncertain. CDR1 is MNHEY, CDR2 SMNVEV, per germline (reference sequence). V was shortened by 3 bases and J by 2 bases, with 17 bases between the two germline ends. CDR3 length: 18 residues.

V usage is TRBV29-1 and J usage is TRBJ2-6, with D perhaps matching TRBD2 (5 bases). The germline V gene encodes CDR1 SQVTM and CDR2 ANQGSEA. Trimming removed 6 bases from V and 3 bases from J, with 6 bases in between. CDR3 size: 12 residues. The CDR3 bases are TGCAGCGTCGGGGTTGGGGCCAACGTCCTGACTTTC. As protein: CSVGVGANVLTF.

V usage is TRBV2 and J usage is TRBJ2-7; TRBD1 is a possible D gene (6 bases). Trimming cost V 6 bases and J 3 bases, with 9 bases left between them. CDR3 length: 12 amino acids. Germline CDR1 is SNHLY and CDR2 is FYNNEI. CDR3 nucleotides: TGTGCCAGCAGCATACAGGGCTACGAGCAGTACTTC. Its translation is CASSIQGYEQYF.

The CDR3 protein is CASSLGTGYTEAFF. The CDR3 coding sequence is TGTGCCAGCAGCTTAGGGACAGGGTACACTGAAGCTTTCTTT. This chain connects TRBV7-6 to TRBJ1-1, with 8 bases identical to TRBD1. Germline V CDR1 and CDR2: SGHVS, FNYEAQ. The CDR3 runs 14 residues. The V and J ends lost 1 base and 3 bases, in that order; junction bases with no gene match: 1.

CDR3 residues: CASSLVTSLGETQYF. CDR3 DNA: TGCGCCAGCAGCTTGGTTACTAGCCTGGGGGAGACCCAGTACTTC. V is TRBV5-1 and J is TRBJ2-5; perhaps TRBD2 as D (6 bases). The CDR3 is made up of 15 amino acids. CDR1 and CDR2 from the germline V gene are SGHRS and YFSETQ. Deletions cut 0 bases from V and 5 bases from J, with 14 bases between. The whole variable domain, remainder taken from reference TRBV5-1 and TRBJ2-5, is KAGVTQTPRYLIKTRGQQVTLSCSPISGHRSVSWYQQTPGQGLQFLFEYFSETQRNKGNFPGRFSGRQFSNSRSEMNVSTLELGDSALYLCASSLVTSLGETQYFGPGTRLLVL.

This rearrangement joins TRBV13 to TRBJ2-1, with 7 bases identical to TRBD2. Germline V gene data show CDR1 as PRHDT and CDR2 as FYEKMQ (reference sequence). V was pared by 5 bases and J by 16 bases, with 8 bases of the junction left unmatched. The CDR3 totals 11 residues. CDR3 coding DNA: TGTGCCAGCAGCGGCCGACTAGCTAAATTCTTC. This translates into CASSGRLAKFF.

This clone was counted between two and nine times. The genes are TRBV13 and TRBJ1-3; TRBD1 matches at 8 bases. There are 18 residues in the CDR3. Germline V lookup: CDR1 PRHDT, CDR2 FYEKMQ (reference sequence). Trimming took 1 base from V and 4 from J; bases not matched to a gene: 12. This chain's CDR3 is CASSLVPLDRGGGNTIYF. CDR3 DNA: TGTGCCAGCAGCTTAGTACCCCTCGACAGGGGCGGCGGAAACACCATATATTTT.

The chain recombines TRBV18 with TRBJ1-6; D gene uncertain. Per germline, CDR1 KGHSH and CDR2 LQKENI. The CDR3 has 14 residues. Deletions cut 6 bases from V and 5 bases from J, with 11 bases between. The CDR3, as DNA: TGTGCCAGCTCTACCGGGAGAAATAATTCACCCCTCCACTTT. Translating gives CASSTGRNNSPLHF.

Notes on this clone: This CDR3 fails to terminate in the conserved phenylalanine or tryptophan, so it likely reflects a read error. V gene TRBV2 combines with J gene TRBJ1-1; 11 bases fit TRBD1. Looked up from germline, CDR1 is SNHLY and CDR2 is FYNNEI. The ends lost 4 bases at V and 3 bases at J; junction bases unmatched: 1. The CDR3 is made up of 14 amino acids. The CDR3 region is CASSVGQGDTEAFV. The CDR3 DNA reads as TGTGCCAGCAGTGTGGGACAGGGGGACACTGAAGCTTTCGTT.

This clone was seen a single time. The genes are TRBV29-1 and TRBJ2-3; TRBD1 matches 7 bases. Germline V gene sequence: CDR1 SQVTM, CDR2 ANQGSEA. The V gene end was trimmed by 2 bases and the J gene end by 3 bases; junction bases not matched to a gene: 5. There are 14 residues in the CDR3. CDR3 sequence reads: CSVEPDRATDTQYF. CDR3 coding DNA: TGCAGCGTTGAACCCGACAGGGCTACAGATACGCAGTATTTT.

The chain employs TRBV19 and TRBJ2-7; D possibly corresponds to TRBD2 (5 bases). V lost 4 bases to trimming and J lost 2 bases, with 9 bases between them. The germline gives CDR1 LNHDA, CDR2 SQIVND (reference sequence). The length of the CDR3 is 13 residues. CDR3 sequence (DNA): TGTGCCAGTAGTACCGGGATTACCTACGAGCAGTACTTC. This encodes CASSTGITYEQYF.

The chain uses TRBV6-5 and TRBJ2-4; 15 bases map to TRBD2. J lost 9 bases, V lost 4 bases, and 7 bases had no gene match. CDR1 MNHEY and CDR2 SVGAGI come from the germline V gene. The length of the CDR3 is 16 residues. DNA for the CDR3: TGTGCCAGCAGTTTCGGACTAGCGGGGGGGCTAGGCATTCAGTACTTC. It specifies CASSFGLAGGLGIQYF.

The chain employs TRBV4-2 and TRBJ2-3; TRBD2 aligns across 7 bases. This CDR3 has 18 residues. The ends lost 0 bases at V and 2 bases at J; junction bases unmatched: 11. CDR1 and CDR2 (germline): LGHNA, YNFKEQ. The CDR3 is CASSQDGTSEDYTDTQYF. CDR3 DNA sequence: TGTGCCAGCAGCCAAGACGGAACTAGCGAGGACTACACAGATACGCAGTATTTT.

The rearrangement joins TRBV27 to TRBJ1-6, with 7 bases aligning to TRBD1. Germline CDR1 MNHEY, CDR2 SMNVEV (reference sequence). V was pared by 3 bases and J by 1 base, with 3 bases of the junction left unmatched. The length of the CDR3 is 16 residues. In nucleotides, the CDR3 is TGTGCCAGCAGTTTCACAGGGGTTTCCTATAATTCACCCCTCCACTTT. Translating gives CASSFTGVSYNSPLHF.

The rearrangement uses TRBV19 and TRBJ2-2, with 9 bases matching TRBD2. Germline-derived CDR1 and CDR2 are LNHDA and SQIVND (reference sequence). V lost 3 bases to trimming and J lost 4 bases; unmatched junction nucleotides: 12. The CDR3 totals 18 residues. This CDR3 is CASSIFLAGGPSTGELFF. CDR3 DNA: TGTGCCAGTAGTATCTTTCTGGCGGGGGGGCCGAGCACCGGGGAGCTGTTTTTT.

The chain carries TRBV6-5 and TRBJ2-5; 11 bases line up with TRBD2. The CDR3 loop spans 16 amino acids. The junction had 6 bases not matched to a gene; V was cut back by 1 base and J by 5 bases. Germline loops: CDR1 MNHEY, CDR2 SVGAGI. CDR3 nucleotide sequence: TGTGCCAGCAGTTACTTCCCTAGCGGGGGGATGGAGACCCAGTACTTC. This sequence encodes CASSYFPSGGMETQYF.

In its sample, this clone was seen once. V usage is TRBV18 and J usage is TRBJ2-3, with D possibly TRBD1 on 5 matching bases. The germline CDR1 and CDR2 sequences are KGHSH and LQKENI. The CDR3 covers 18 residues. The V end lost 3 bases, the J end lost 5 bases, and 24 bases lay between the germline ends. CDR3 amino acids: CASSPPVGTGGFRDTQYF. The CDR3 DNA follows: TGTGCCAGCTCACCCCCCGTAGGTACAGGTGGATTTAGAGATACGCAGTATTTT.

V usage is TRBV5-6 and J usage is TRBJ2-7, with 8 bases matching TRBD2. Losses at the gene ends were 4 bases for V and 1 base for J; bases not matched to a gene: 10. Germline V gene data show CDR1 as SGHDT and CDR2 as YYEEEE. The CDR3 sequence is 16 residues long. In DNA, the CDR3 is TGTGCCAGCAGCGAGACGACTAGCGCCCCTTCCTACGAGCAGTACTTC. Encoded protein: CASSETTSAPSYEQYF.

V is TRBV12-5 and J is TRBJ2-1; D possibly corresponds to TRBD1 (5 bases). CDR3 size: 16 residues. Trimming took off 1 base at V and 3 bases at J, with 13 bases between the two ends. CDR1 is LGHNT, CDR2 FRNRAP, per germline. The CDR3 DNA is TGTGCTAGTGGTTTGGGATCAGGGTTTTACTACAATGAGCAGTTCTTC. Translation gives CASGLGSGFYYNEQFF.